This entry describes one T cell receptor beta chain. This clonotype was seen only a few times. This receptor's antigen is unknown. There are no base qualities to consult, and no much larger clone falls within one base. The data stem from a study of blood T cells in healthy people across ages (dated by TCRdb to between 2015 and 2017). Regarding the research as a whole: Template switching captured roughly one uniquely barcoded TCR beta cDNA molecule per two T cells in model experiments. Using deep sequencing normalized with unique cDNA molecular identifiers, the study measured how TCR beta repertoire diversity changes with age. The donors were split into four age groups: young (average about 15 years), middle-aged (roughly 40), aged (more than 55) and long-lived (roughly 88). To avoid experimental bias, donors of different ages were spread randomly across the sequencing lanes. Two additional independent replicas of 1 million unique cDNA reads from the same blood draw were analyzed for two donors (one aged 18 to 30 and one aged 80 or older). Here is what the overall study found, with its caveats: Estimates of total diversity based on one million sequenced T cells were considered lower bounds and underestimates. A strong correlation was found between observed TCR beta diversity and the percentage of naive T cells measured by flow cytometry. Donor CMV infection status was unknown, potentially confounding age-related changes in expanded clonotypes. Bulk unsorted PBMC profiling prevented conclusive comparison of naive and antigen-experienced compartments. Compared with the aged group, more naive CD4+ T cells, fewer expanded clones and increased TCR diversity were shown by the long-lived group, suggesting age selection. Observed TCR beta diversity per million T cells fell roughly linearly with age, and a significant reduction was already apparent by age roughly 40.

The donors were roughly 38 Caucasian individuals from Russia, aged about 6 to 100 years, who were systemically healthy. Each donor gave around 9.9 milliliters of peripheral blood, collected into EDTA-treated Vacutainer tubes. PBMCs were isolated by Ficoll-Paque density-gradient centrifugation, with at least 6 million obtained per sample. Trizol reagent was used to extract total RNA from the PBMCs, yielding at least 6 micrograms per sample. For every donor, flow cytometry on a PBMC aliquot measured the percentage of naive CD45RAhigh/CD27high T cells. Taken from cysteine to phenylalanine, the CDR3 has 14 residues. The sequence is cut down to CDR3 DNA, 42 bases in frame from base 1. CDR1 and CDR2 are read off the germline V gene as LGHNA and YSLEER. The germline ends are 14 bases apart after V is trimmed by 4 bases and J by 7 bases. Library method: 5' RACE. Data came from an Illumina HiSeq 2500. A second roughly 7 to 12 cycle PCR used a sample-barcoded 5' primer and a J-beta primer mix. A unique molecular identifier was introduced onto each TCR beta cDNA molecule by a template-switch 5' adaptor carrying 12 random nucleotides. At least 2.5 million CDR3-containing paired-end reads were obtained from each sample. First-strand cDNA was synthesized from all RNA with the Mint cDNA synthesis kit, primed by a TRBC-specific oligonucleotide. Following uracil-DNA glycosylase treatment, all cDNA underwent a first 18-cycle PCR with the universal primers M1SS and BC2_uni_R. Turning to the authors' computational methods: Normalization of each sample was performed by random selection of 1 million high-quality reads, each carrying a distinct molecular identifier. Instead of being binned into consensus sequences, reads that shared molecular identifiers were thrown out. MiTCR, run with a Q25 quality threshold and the strictest error-elimination algorithm, handled CDR3 identification, clonotype clustering and error correction. A nonparametric unseen species model using Euler transformation provided a lower-bound estimate of total TCR beta diversity. TCRdb trimmed the raw reads at Q25, called clones with MiXCR and kept productive beta chains. Each entry merges the rows of one CDR3 protein and shows their most common DNA and genes. The V and J calls and clone size are TCRdb's, not the authors'. This sample has around 790,000 distinct CDR3 sequences in its table, and approximately 44% of those were observed once. Approximately 19% of the sample comes from the top ten.

The sequence derives from a man in his sixties in good health. Sequences were obtained from blood. The chain was built from TRBV4-3 and TRBJ2-1; confidence is insufficient to name the D gene. In nucleotides, the sequence is TGCGCCAGCAGCCTTACGGGTGATGGGAATGAGCAGTTCTTC. Its translation reads: CASSLTGDGNEQFF.